The 13 T cell receptor beta chains given below trace back to one sample, sequenced in a study of cytomegalovirus exposure and HLA in healthy donors. The PCR was carried out with 60 Vbeta primers and 13 Jbeta primers. Here immunoSEQ multiplex PCR was the method, and the copy in TCRdb shows in-frame clones only, minus some. The sample includes 100,000 or so clones, approximately 84% of them seen just once. The sequenced material came from PBMCs. The receptors come from a man aged 18 to 29 in good health and CMV-seronegative.

V usage is TRBV6-5 and J usage is TRBJ1-1; D ambiguous. V dropped 3 bases and J dropped 2 bases, with 7 bases sitting between them. Germline lookup yields CDR1 MNHEY and CDR2 SVGAGI. The CDR3 has 13 amino acids. The CDR3 here is CASSYQVNTEAFF. The CDR3 bases are TGTGCCAGCAGTTATCAGGTCAACACTGAAGCTTTCTTT.

The genes are TRBV30 and TRBJ2-5, with 7 nucleotides matching TRBD2. CDR3 length equals 14 residues. The V segment lost 4 bases and the J segment 4 bases; nucleotides outside the gene matches: 9. The germline V gene encodes CDR1 GTSNPN and CDR2 SVGIG (reference sequence). CDR3 sequence: CAWIGAGKGETQYF. The CDR3 DNA reads TGTGCCTGGATAGGAGCGGGAAAGGGAGAGACCCAGTACTTC.

The chain employs TRBV30 and TRBJ1-1; D may be TRBD1 (5 bases). The CDR3 covers 12 residues. V was cut by 5 bases and J by 6 bases, with 13 bases left in between. Germline V gene lookup returns CDR1 GTSNPN and CDR2 SVGIG (reference sequence). This chain's CDR3 is CAWDRTNAEAFF. The CDR3 DNA sequence: TGTGCCTGGGATCGGACAAATGCTGAAGCTTTCTTT.

This chain joins TRBV5-1 and TRBJ2-1; TRBD2 matches 12 bases. The V and J ends lost 4 bases and 4 bases, in that order; junction bases with no gene match: 9. Germline V gene sequence: CDR1 SGHRS, CDR2 YFSETQ. This CDR3 has 17 amino acids. In DNA, the CDR3 is TGCGCCAGCAGCCCAACTAGCGGGAGGCTCGGGTACAATGAGCAGTTCTTC. The encoded protein is CASSPTSGRLGYNEQFF.

The rearrangement joins TRBV15 to TRBJ2-1; TRBD1 matches at 9 bases. CDR3 size: 15 residues. Germline V CDR1 and CDR2: LNHNV, YYDKDF (reference sequence). V trimming: 7 bases; J trimming: 6 bases; junction bases outside the gene matches: 10. As DNA, the CDR3 is TGTGCCACCACGCGCAACAGGGGGCTCGGCAATGAGCAGTTCTTC. It translates to CATTRNRGLGNEQFF.

V and J are TRBV6-5 and TRBJ1-1, with no clear D. CDR1 and CDR2 from the germline V gene are MNHEY and SVGAGI. CDR3 size: 12 residues. V lost 6 bases and J 5 bases, leaving 10 bases between the germline ends. The CDR3 loop reads CASRLGRTEAFF. The CDR3, as DNA: TGTGCCAGCAGACTCGGGAGGACTGAAGCTTTCTTT.

CDR3 residues: CASSNRDKGSPLHF. The CDR3 bases are TGTGCCAGCAGTAACCGGGACAAGGGTTCACCCCTCCACTTT. This sequence joins TRBV6-5 and TRBJ1-6, with D possibly matching TRBD1 (6 bases). The germline CDR1 and CDR2 sequences are MNHEY and SVGAGI. This CDR3 contains 14 residues. V shed 5 bases and J shed 9 bases, with 14 bases lying between them.

The chain joins TRBV9 to TRBJ1-1; D might be TRBD1 (5 bases). This CDR3 has 15 amino acids. The germline V and J ends were trimmed by 4 bases and 4 bases, with 17 bases remaining between them. In germline, CDR1 is SGDLS, CDR2 YYNGEE. The CDR3 region is CASSFGHLGTTEAFF. CDR3 in DNA: TGTGCCAGCAGCTTCGGACACCTGGGAACCACTGAAGCTTTCTTT.

This chain connects TRBV4-3 to TRBJ2-1; 8 bases match TRBD2. Per germline, CDR1 LGHNA and CDR2 YSLEER. CDR3 length: 15 amino acids. The V gene end was trimmed by 0 bases and the J gene end by 6 bases; junction bases not matched to a gene: 4. The CDR3 here is CASSQDRAGVNEQFF. Written as DNA, the CDR3 is TGCGCCAGCAGCCAAGATCGAGCGGGAGTCAATGAGCAGTTCTTC.

This chain links TRBV10-2 with TRBJ2-3; no clear D. Germline-derived CDR1 and CDR2 are WSHSY and SAAADI. Trimming stripped 2 bases from V and 14 bases from J, with 11 bases between. This CDR3 is built from 11 residues. CDR3 loop: CASSETRQGYF. The CDR3 DNA is TGCGCCAGCAGTGAGACAAGACAAGGGTATTTT.

This chain connects TRBV5-6 to TRBJ2-1; 13 nucleotides align to TRBD2. V was clipped by 4 bases and J by 8 bases; unmatched bases: 9. CDR1 and CDR2 from the germline V gene are SGHDT and YYEEEE. The CDR3 is made up of 16 amino acids. CDR3 protein: CASSPGLAGTEDEQFF. DNA of the CDR3: TGTGCCAGCAGCCCGGGACTAGCGGGAACAGAAGATGAGCAGTTCTTC.

The V call is TRBV30, the J call TRBJ2-6, with a possible D match to TRBD2 (6 bases). The CDR3 has 15 residues. The germline V and J ends were trimmed by 1 base and 2 bases, with 9 bases remaining between them. CDR1 and CDR2 (germline): GTSNPN, SVGIG (reference sequence). This chain's CDR3 is CAWSAGTAGANVLTF. Written as DNA, the CDR3 is TGTGCCTGGAGTGCAGGGACTGCTGGGGCCAACGTCCTGACTTTC.

The CDR3 region has the DNA TGTGCCAGCAGCGTAGGGGGAGGGTGGAGCTCCTACAATGAGCAGTTCTTC. This encodes CASSVGGGWSSYNEQFF. This chain links TRBV9 with TRBJ2-1; 7 bases align to TRBD2. V lost 0 bases and J lost 0; bases outside the gene matches: 6. The CDR3 totals 17 residues. The germline CDR1 and CDR2 sequences are SGDLS and YYNGEE. The whole variable domain, filled in from reference TRBV9 and TRBJ2-1, reads DSGVTQTPKHLITATGQRVTLRCSPRSGDLSVYWYQQSLDQGLQFLIQYYNGEERAKGNILERFSAQQFPDLHSELNLSSLELGDSALYFCASSVGGGWSSYNEQFFGPGTRLTVL.